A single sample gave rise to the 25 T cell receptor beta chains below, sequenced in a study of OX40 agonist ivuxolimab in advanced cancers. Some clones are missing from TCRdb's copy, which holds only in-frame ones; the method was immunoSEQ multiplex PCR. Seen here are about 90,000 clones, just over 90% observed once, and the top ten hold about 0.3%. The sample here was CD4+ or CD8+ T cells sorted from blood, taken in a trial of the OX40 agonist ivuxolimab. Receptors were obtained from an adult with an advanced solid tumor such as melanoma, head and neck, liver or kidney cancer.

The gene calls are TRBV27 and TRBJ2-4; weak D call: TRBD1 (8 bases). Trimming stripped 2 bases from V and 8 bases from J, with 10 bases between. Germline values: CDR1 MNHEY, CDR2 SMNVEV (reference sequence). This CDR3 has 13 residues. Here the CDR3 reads CASSLTGGDIQYF. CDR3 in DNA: TGTGCCAGCAGTTTAACAGGGGGGGACATTCAGTACTTC.

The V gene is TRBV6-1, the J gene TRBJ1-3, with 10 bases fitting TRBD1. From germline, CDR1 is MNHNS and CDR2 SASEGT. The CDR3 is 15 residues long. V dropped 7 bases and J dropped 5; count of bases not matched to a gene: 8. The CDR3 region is CASKLMGQGRNTIYF. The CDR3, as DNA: TGTGCCAGCAAGCTAATGGGACAGGGGAGAAACACCATATATTTT.

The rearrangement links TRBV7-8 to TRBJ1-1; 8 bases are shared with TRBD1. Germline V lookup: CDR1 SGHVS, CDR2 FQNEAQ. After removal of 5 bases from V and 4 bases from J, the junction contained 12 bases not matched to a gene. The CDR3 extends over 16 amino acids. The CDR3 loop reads CASSLDRGRVGTEAFF. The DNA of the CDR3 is TGTGCCAGCAGCCTAGACAGGGGAAGGGTGGGCACTGAAGCTTTCTTT.

CDR3 amino acids: CASRIASTDTQYF. The CDR3 DNA reads TGTGCCAGCAGAATAGCAAGCACAGATACGCAGTATTTT. The chain is built from TRBV6-1 and TRBJ2-3; D is undetermined. CDR1 is MNHNS and CDR2 is SASEGT in the germline V gene. The V and J ends lost 6 bases and 0 bases respectively, with 7 bases between them. CDR3 length: 13 amino acids.

CDR3 residues: CASSLKWDSSYEQYF. DNA for the CDR3: TGTGCCAGCAGTTTAAAATGGGACTCCTCCTACGAGCAGTACTTC. The chain links TRBV28 to TRBJ2-7; tentatively, D is TRBD2 (6 bases). V lost 2 bases to trimming and J lost 0 bases, with 11 bases between them. In germline, CDR1 is MDHEN, CDR2 SYDVKM. CDR3 length equals 15 residues. Supplemented by reference TRBV28 and TRBJ2-7, the full variable domain reads DVKVTQSSRYLVKRTGEKVFLECVQDMDHENMFWYRQDPGLGLRLIYFSYDVKMKEKGDIPEGYSVSREKKERFSLILESASTNQTSMYLCASSLKWDSSYEQYFGPGTRLTVT.

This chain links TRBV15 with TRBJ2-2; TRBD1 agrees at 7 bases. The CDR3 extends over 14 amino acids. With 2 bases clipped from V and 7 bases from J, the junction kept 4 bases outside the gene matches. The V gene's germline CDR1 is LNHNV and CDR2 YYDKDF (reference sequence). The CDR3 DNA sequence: TGTGCCACCAGCAGAACAGGGGCGAACGGGGAGCTGTTTTTT. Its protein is CATSRTGANGELFF.

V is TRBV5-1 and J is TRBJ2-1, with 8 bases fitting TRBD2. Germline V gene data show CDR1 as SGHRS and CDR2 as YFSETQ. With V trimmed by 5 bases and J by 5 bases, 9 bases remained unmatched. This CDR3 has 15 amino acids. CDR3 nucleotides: TGCGCCAGCAGTTATGGACTAGCCGGGCACAATGAGCAGTTCTTC. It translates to CASSYGLAGHNEQFF. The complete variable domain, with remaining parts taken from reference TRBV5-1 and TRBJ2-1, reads KAGVTQTPRYLIKTRGQQVTLSCSPISGHRSVSWYQQTPGQGLQFLFEYFSETQRNKGNFPGRFSGRQFSNSRSEMNVSTLELGDSALYLCASSYGLAGHNEQFFGPGTRLTVL.

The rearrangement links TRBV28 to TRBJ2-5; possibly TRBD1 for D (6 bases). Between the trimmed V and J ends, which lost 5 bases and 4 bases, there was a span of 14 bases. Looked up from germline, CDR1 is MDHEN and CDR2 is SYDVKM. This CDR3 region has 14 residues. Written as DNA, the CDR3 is TGTGCCAGCAGTCAATCACCGGACAGAGAGACCCAGTACTTC. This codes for CASSQSPDRETQYF. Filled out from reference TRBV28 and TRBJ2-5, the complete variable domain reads DVKVTQSSRYLVKRTGEKVFLECVQDMDHENMFWYRQDPGLGLRLIYFSYDVKMKEKGDIPEGYSVSREKKERFSLILESASTNQTSMYLCASSQSPDRETQYFGPGTRLLVL.

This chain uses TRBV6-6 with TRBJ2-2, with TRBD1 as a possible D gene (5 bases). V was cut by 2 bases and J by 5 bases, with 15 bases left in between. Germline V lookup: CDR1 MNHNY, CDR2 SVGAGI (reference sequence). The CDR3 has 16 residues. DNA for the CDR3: TGTGCCAGCAGTTACCTTCAGGGTACCGGAACCGGGGAGCTGTTTTTT. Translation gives CASSYLQGTGTGELFF.

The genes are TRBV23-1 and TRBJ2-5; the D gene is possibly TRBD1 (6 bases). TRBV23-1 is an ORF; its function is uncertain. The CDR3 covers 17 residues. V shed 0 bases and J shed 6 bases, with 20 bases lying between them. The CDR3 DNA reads TGCGCCAGCAGTCAATCGAGCGCAGGGGCCTTAAGAAAGACCCAGTACTTC. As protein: CASSQSSAGALRKTQYF.

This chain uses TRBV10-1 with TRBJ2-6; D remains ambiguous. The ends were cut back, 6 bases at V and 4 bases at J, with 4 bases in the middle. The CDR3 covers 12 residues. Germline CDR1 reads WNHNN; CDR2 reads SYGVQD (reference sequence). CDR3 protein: CASSSGANVLTF. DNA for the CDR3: TGCGCCAGCAGCTCGGGGGCCAACGTCCTGACTTTC.

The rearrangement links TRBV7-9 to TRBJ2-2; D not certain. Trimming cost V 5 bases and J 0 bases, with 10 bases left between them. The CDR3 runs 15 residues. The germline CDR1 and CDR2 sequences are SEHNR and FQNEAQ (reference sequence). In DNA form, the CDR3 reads TGTGCCAGCAGCATCTTACACGCGAACACCGGGGAGCTGTTTTTT. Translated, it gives CASSILHANTGELFF.

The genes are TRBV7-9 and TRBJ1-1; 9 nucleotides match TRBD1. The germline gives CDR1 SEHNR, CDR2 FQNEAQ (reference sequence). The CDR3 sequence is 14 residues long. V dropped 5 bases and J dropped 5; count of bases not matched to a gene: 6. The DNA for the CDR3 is TGTGCCAGCAGCGTACAGGGGGCTAGGACTGAAGCTTTCTTT. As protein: CASSVQGARTEAFF.

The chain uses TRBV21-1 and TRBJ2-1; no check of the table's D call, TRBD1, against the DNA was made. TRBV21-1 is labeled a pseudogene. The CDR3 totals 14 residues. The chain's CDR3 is CASSKEETGWEQFF. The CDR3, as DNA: TGTGCCAGCAGCAAAGAGGAGACAGGGTGGGAGCAGTTCTTC.

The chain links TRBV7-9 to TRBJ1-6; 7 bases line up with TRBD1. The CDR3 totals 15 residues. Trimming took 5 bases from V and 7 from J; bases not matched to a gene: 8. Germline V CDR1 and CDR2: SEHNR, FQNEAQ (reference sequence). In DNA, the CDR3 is TGTGCCAGCAGCCAACCGACAGGGATGAATTCACCCCTCCACTTT. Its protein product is CASSQPTGMNSPLHF.

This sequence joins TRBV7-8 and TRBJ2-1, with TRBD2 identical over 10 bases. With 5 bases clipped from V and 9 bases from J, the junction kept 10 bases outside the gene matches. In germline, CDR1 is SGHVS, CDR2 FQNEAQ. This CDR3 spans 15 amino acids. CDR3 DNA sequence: TGTGCCAGCAGCCATGGGACTAGCGTTTCCGGTGAGCAGTTCTTC. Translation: CASSHGTSVSGEQFF.

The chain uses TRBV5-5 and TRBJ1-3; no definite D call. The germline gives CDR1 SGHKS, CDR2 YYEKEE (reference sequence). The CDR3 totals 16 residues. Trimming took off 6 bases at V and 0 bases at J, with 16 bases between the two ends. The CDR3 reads CASTSLPDLSGNTIYF. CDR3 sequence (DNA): TGTGCCAGCACCAGCTTACCGGACCTCTCTGGAAACACCATATATTTT.

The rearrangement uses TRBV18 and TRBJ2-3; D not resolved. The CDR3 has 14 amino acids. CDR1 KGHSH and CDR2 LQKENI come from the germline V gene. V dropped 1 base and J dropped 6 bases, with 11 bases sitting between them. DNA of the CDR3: TGTGCCAGCTCACCACGCGTTGAAGGGGATACGCAGTATTTT. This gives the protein CASSPRVEGDTQYF.

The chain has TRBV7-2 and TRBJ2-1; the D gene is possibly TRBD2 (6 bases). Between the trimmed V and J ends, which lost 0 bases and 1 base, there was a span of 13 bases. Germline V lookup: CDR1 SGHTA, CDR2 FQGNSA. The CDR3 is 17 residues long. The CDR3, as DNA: TGTGCCAGCAGCTTAGCTACAGCGGGCGCGTCCTACAATGAGCAGTTCTTC. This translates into CASSLATAGASYNEQFF.

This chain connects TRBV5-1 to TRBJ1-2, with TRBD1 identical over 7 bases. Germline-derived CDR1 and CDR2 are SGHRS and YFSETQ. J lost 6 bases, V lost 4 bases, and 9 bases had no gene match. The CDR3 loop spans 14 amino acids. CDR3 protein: CASSTGQASDGYTF. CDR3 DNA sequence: TGCGCCAGCAGCACCGGACAGGCGTCAGATGGCTACACCTTC.

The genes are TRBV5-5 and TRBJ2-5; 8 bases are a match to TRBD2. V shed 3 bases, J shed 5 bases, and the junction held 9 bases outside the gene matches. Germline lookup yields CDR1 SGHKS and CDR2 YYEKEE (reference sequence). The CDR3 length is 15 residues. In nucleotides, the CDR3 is TGTGCCAGCAGCTGGGACGGGAGGGTATGGGAGACCCAGTACTTC. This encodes CASSWDGRVWETQYF.

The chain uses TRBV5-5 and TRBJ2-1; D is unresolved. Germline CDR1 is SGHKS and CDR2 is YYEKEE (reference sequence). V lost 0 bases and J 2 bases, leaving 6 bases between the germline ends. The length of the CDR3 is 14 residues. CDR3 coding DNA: TGTGCCAGCAGCTTGGACAGCCCCTACAATGAGCAGTTCTTC. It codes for CASSLDSPYNEQFF.

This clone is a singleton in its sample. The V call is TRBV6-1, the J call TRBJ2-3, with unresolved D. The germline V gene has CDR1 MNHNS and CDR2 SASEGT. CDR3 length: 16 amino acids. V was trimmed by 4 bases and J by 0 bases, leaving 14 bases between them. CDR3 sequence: CASSVKGRLSTDTQYF. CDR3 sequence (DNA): TGTGCCAGCAGTGTAAAGGGAAGGTTGAGCACAGATACGCAGTATTTT.

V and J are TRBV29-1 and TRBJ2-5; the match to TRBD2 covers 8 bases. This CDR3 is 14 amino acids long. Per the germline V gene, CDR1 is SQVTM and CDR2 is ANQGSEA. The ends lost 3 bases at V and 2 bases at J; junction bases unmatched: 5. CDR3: CSVEVERGQETQYF. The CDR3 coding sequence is TGCAGCGTTGAGGTCGAGCGGGGGCAAGAGACCCAGTACTTC. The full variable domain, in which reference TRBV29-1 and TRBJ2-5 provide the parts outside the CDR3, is SAVISQKPSRDICQRGTSLTIQCQVDSQVTMMFWYRQQPGQSLTLIATANQGSEATYESGFVIDKFPISRPNLTFSTLTVSNMSPEDSSIYLCSVEVERGQETQYFGPGTRLLVL.

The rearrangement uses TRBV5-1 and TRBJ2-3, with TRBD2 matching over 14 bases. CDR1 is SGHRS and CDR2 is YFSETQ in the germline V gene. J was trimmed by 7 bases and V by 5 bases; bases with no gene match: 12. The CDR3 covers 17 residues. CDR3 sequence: CASSSRGTSGRGNTQYF. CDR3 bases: TGCGCCAGCAGTTCAAGAGGGACTAGCGGGAGAGGGAATACGCAGTATTTT.